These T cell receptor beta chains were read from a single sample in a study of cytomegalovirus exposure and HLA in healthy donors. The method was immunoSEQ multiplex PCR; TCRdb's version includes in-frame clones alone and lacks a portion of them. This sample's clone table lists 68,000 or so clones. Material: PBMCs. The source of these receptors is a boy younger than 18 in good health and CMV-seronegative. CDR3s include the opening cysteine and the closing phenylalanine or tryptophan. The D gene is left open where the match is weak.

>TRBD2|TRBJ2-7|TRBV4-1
CASSQDHAGGPYEQYF
TGCGCCAGCAGCCAAGATCACGCGGGAGGGCCATACGAGCAGTACTTC
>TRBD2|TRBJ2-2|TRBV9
CASSVASGANTGELFF
TGTGCCAGCAGCGTAGCTAGCGGGGCCAACACCGGGGAGCTGTTTTTT
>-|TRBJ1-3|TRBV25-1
CASTAGAAGNTIYF
TGTGCCAGCACCGCGGGGGCAGCTGGAAACACCATATATTTT
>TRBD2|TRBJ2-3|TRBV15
CATLPGEGLTDTQYF
TGTGCCACCTTACCTGGGGAGGGTCTGACAGATACGCAGTATTTT
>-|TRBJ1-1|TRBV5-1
CASSLTPQGSNTEAFF
TGCGCCAGCAGCTTGACCCCACAGGGCTCGAACACTGAAGCTTTCTTT
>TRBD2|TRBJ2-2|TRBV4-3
CASSSGTSSGELFF
TGCGCCAGCAGCTCCGGGACTAGCAGCGGGGAGCTGTTTTTT
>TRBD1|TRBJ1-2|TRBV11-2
CASSLMRQGYGYTF
TGTGCCAGCAGCTTAATGAGACAGGGCTATGGCTACACCTTC
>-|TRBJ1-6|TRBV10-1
CASSESGAHSPLHF
TGCGCCAGCAGTGAATCAGGGGCACATTCACCCCTCCACTTT
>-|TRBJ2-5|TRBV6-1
CASNRQHQETQYF
TGTGCCAGCAACCGACAACACCAAGAGACCCAGTACTTC
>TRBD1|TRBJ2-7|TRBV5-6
CASSFNSGTGALQYEQYF
TGTGCCAGCAGCTTTAACTCCGGGACAGGGGCCCTACAATACGAGCAGTACTTC
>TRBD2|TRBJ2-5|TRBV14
CASSLSGGQETQYF
TGTGCCAGCAGCCTAAGCGGGGGGCAAGAGACCCAGTACTTC
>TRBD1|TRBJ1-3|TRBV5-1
CASSLGTGPPGNTIYF
TGCGCCAGCAGCTTGGGGACAGGGCCGCCTGGAAACACCATATATTTT
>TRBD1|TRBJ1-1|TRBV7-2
CASSRGQDTEAFF
TGTGCCAGCAGCCGGGGACAGGACACTGAAGCTTTCTTT
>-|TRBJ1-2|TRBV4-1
CASSLPSGKDGYTF
TGCGCCAGCAGCTTGCCTTCGGGGAAGGATGGCTACACCTTC
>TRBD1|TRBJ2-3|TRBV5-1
CASSFGQGAGDTQYF
TGCGCCAGCAGCTTTGGACAGGGGGCGGGAGATACGCAGTATTTT